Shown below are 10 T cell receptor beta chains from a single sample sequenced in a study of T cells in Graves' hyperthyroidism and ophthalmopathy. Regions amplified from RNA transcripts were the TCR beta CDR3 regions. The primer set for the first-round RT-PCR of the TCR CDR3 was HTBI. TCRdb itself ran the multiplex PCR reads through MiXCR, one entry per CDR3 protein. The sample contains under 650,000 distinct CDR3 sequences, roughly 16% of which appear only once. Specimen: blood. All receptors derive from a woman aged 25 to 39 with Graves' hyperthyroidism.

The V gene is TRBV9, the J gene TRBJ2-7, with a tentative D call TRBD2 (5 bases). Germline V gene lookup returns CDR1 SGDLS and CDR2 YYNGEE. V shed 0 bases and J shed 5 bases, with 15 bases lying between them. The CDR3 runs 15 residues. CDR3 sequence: CASSVVLRAGHEQYF. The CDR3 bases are TGTGCCAGCAGCGTAGTTTTGAGGGCTGGCCACGAGCAGTACTTC.

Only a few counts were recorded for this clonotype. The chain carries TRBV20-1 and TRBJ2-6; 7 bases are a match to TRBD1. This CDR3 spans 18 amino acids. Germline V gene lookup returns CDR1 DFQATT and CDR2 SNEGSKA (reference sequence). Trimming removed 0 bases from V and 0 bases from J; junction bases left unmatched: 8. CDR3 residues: CSAREGTGAASGANVLTF. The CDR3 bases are TGCAGTGCTAGAGAGGGTACAGGGGCTGCCTCTGGGGCCAACGTCCTGACTTTC.

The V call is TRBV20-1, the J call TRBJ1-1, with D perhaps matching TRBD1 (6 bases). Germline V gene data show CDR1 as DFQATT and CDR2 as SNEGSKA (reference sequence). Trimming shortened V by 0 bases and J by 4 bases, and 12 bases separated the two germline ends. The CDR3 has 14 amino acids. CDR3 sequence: CSARDQGRATEAFF. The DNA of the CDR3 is TGCAGTGCTAGAGATCAGGGGAGGGCCACTGAAGCTTTCTTT.

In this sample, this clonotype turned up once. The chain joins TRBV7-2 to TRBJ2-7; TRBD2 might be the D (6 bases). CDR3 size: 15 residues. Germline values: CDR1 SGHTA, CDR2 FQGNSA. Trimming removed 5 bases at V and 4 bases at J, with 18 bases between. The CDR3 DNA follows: TGTGCCAGCAGCACTAGCTCGGCTAGCGTGTACGAGCAGTACTTC. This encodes CASSTSSASVYEQYF.

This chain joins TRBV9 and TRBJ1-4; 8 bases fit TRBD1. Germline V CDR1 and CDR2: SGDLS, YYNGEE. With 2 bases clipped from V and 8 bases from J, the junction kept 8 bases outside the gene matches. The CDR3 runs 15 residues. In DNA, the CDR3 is TGTGCCAGCAGCGTCTCTGGACAGGGTCGGGAAAAACTGTTTTTT. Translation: CASSVSGQGREKLFF.

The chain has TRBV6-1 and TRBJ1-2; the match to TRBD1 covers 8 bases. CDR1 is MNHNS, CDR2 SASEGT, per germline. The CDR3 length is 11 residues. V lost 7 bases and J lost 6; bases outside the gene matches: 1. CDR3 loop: CASTRGHGYTF. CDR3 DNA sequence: TGTGCCAGCACCAGGGGGCATGGCTACACCTTC.

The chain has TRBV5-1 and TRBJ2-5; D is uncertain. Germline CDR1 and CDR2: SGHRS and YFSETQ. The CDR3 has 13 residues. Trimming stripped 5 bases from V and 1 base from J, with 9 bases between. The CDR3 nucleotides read TGCGCCAGCAGGGCCACCTTCCAAGAGACCCAGTACTTC. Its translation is CASRATFQETQYF.

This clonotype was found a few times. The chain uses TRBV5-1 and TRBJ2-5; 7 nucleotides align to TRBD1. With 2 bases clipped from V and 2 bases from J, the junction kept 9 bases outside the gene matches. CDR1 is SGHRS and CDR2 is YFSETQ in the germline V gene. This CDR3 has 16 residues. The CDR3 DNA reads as TGCGCCAGCAGCTTCCTGGGACAGACTCCACAAGAGACCCAGTACTTC. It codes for CASSFLGQTPQETQYF.

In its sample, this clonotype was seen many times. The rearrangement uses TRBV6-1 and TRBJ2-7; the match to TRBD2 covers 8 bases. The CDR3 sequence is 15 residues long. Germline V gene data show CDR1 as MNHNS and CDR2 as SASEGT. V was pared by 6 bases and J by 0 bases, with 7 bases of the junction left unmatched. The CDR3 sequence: CASRPGTSSSYEQYF. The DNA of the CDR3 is TGTGCCAGCAGACCCGGGACTAGTTCCTCCTACGAGCAGTACTTC.

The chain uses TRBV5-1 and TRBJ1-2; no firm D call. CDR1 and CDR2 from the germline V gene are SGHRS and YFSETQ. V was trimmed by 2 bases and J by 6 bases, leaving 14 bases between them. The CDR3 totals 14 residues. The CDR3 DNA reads TGCGCCAGCAGCTTAACAGCACCAAGAGATGGCTACACCTTC. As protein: CASSLTAPRDGYTF.